One and the same sample provided the 8 T cell receptor beta chains below, sequenced in a study of response to subunit inactivated influenza vaccine. TCRdb ran MiXCR on the RT-PCR reads and lists one entry per CDR3 protein. The sample shows 550,000 to 800,000 distinct CDR3 sequences, about 15% of them seen only once. The material was PBMCs from blood, obtained 14 days before vaccination. The receptors were gathered from a man aged 45-65 years who received an inactivated influenza vaccine.

CDR3 sequence: CASSVGQTHTRGYTF. The CDR3 coding sequence is TGCGCCAGCAGCGTTGGACAGACTCATACTAGAGGCTACACCTTC. The rearrangement links TRBV5-1 to TRBJ1-2; TRBD1 might be the D (6 bases). Germline V gives CDR1 SGHRS, CDR2 YFSETQ. The CDR3 contains 15 residues. Trimming shortened V by 4 bases and J by 8 bases, and 21 bases separated the two germline ends.

The chain combines TRBV12-3 or TRBV12-4 with TRBJ2-7, with TRBD1 matching 9 bases. V was clipped by 8 bases and J by 9 bases; unmatched bases: 8. This CDR3 contains 12 residues. The DNA of the CDR3 is TGTGCCAGCGGGACAGGGCACTCAGGGCAGTACTTC. This sequence encodes CASGTGHSGQYF.

V and J are TRBV12-3 or TRBV12-4 and TRBJ2-3, with unresolved D. The ends were cut back, 8 bases at V and 3 bases at J, with 9 bases in the middle. The CDR3 has 12 amino acids. The CDR3 nucleotides are TGTGCCAGCGCCATGCGAACAGATACGCAGTATTTT. Amino acids: CASAMRTDTQYF.

This clonotype was seen a handful of times. In nucleotides, the CDR3 is TGCAGCGTTGAAAGACAGAACACTGAAGCTTTCTTT. Translating gives CSVERQNTEAFF. The chain joins TRBV29-1 to TRBJ1-1; D unresolved. Germline V gives CDR1 SQVTM, CDR2 ANQGSEA. V was clipped by 2 bases and J by 1 base, with 5 bases between them. This CDR3 has 12 amino acids.

This clonotype was picked up a small number of times. The chain employs TRBV6-2 or TRBV6-3 and TRBJ2-6; either TRBD1 or TRBD2 may supply D (5 bases each). The CDR3 has 19 residues. Germline CDR1 and CDR2: MNHEY and SVGEGT. Trimming removed 6 bases from V and 0 bases from J, with 21 bases in between. CDR3 in DNA: TGTGCCAGCAGCCTCAGACCTCCGGGACGAACCTCTGGGGCCAACGTCCTGACTTTC. It codes for CASSLRPPGRTSGANVLTF.

The chain couples TRBV20-1 to TRBJ2-7; D assignment may be TRBD1 or TRBD2 (5 bases each). V was cut by 3 bases and J by 7 bases, with 22 bases left in between. CDR1 is DFQATT, CDR2 SNEGSKA, per germline (reference sequence). CDR3 length: 15 amino acids. The CDR3 sequence: CSARGVARDLMEQYF. The CDR3 nucleotides read TGCAGTGCTAGGGGGGTAGCGAGGGACCTTATGGAGCAGTACTTC.

This clonotype was seen many times. The V and J genes are TRBV6-1 and TRBJ1-4; 8 bases line up with TRBD1. V was pared by 6 bases and J by 8 bases, with 11 bases of the junction left unmatched. The CDR3 extends over 15 amino acids. Germline CDR1 reads MNHNS; CDR2 reads SASEGT. CDR3 nucleotide sequence: TGTGCCAGCAGGCCGTCAGGGGGCGCCGGGGAAAAACTGTTTTTT. Residues: CASRPSGGAGEKLFF.

This clonotype was seen a handful of times. V gene TRBV10-3 combines with J gene TRBJ2-2; no clear D gene. CDR1 ENHRY and CDR2 SYGVKD come from the germline V gene. The CDR3 extends over 15 amino acids. V gave up 4 bases and J gave up 6 bases, with 15 bases separating them. Here the CDR3 DNA reads TGTGCCATCAGTGGTCTACCTGCCCATTCCGGGGAGCTGTTTTTT. It is translated as CAISGLPAHSGELFF.